This TCR beta chain comes out of a study of T cells in Graves' hyperthyroidism and ophthalmopathy. Hyperthyroidism had been newly diagnosed in patients aged 18 to 65, and its duration was under 2 months. Findings and limits, study-wide: Ophthalmopathy and stable hyperthyroidism were separated by a 13 V-J model.

In its sample, this clonotype was seen many times. What it binds is not known. Authors of the study amplified TCR beta CDR3 regions from RNA transcripts. The TCR CDR3 was amplified in a first-round RT-PCR using the HTBI primer set. TCRdb reprocessed the multiplex PCR reads with MiXCR, giving one entry per CDR3 protein. The table has around 290,000 distinct CDR3 sequences, roughly an eighth seen once. The V gene's germline CDR1 is SGHNT and CDR2 YENEEA. The CDR3 covers 13 residues. V lost 5 bases and J lost 4; bases outside the gene matches: 4. Sequenced: blood. The sequence was obtained from a woman in her 40s with Graves' hyperthyroidism. This chain connects TRBV11-3 to TRBJ1-1; the match to TRBD1 covers 7 bases. Written as DNA, the CDR3 is TGTGCCAGCAGCGACGGGACAGCCACTGAAGCTTTCTTT. Its protein product is CASSDGTATEAFF.